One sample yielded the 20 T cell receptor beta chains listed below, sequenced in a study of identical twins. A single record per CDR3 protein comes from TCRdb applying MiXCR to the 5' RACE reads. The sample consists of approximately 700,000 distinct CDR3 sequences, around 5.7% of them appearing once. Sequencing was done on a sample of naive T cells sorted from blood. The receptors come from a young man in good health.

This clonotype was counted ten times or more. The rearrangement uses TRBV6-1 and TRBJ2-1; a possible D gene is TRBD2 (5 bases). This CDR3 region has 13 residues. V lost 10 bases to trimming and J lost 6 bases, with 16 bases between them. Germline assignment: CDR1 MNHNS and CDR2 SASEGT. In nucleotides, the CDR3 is TGTGCCACTGCCGAGCGGACCCCCAATGAGCAGTTCTTC. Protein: CATAERTPNEQFF.

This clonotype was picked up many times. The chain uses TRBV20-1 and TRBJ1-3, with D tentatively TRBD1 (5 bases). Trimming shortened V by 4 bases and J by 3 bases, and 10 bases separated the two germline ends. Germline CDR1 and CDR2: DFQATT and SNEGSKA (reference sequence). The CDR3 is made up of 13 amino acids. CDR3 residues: CSAIDRSGNTIYF. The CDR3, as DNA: TGCAGTGCTATCGACAGAAGTGGAAACACCATATATTTT.

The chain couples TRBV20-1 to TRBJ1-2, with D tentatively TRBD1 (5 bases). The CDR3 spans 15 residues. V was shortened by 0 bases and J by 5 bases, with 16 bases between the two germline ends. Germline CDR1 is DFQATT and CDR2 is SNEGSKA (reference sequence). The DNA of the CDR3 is TGCAGTGCTAGAGAAGCCGGGACCTTAGATTATGGCTACACCTTC. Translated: CSAREAGTLDYGYTF.

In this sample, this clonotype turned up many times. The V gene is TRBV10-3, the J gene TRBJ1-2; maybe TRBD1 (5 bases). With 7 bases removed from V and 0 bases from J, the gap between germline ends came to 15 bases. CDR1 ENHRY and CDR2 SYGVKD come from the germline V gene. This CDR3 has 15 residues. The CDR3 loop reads CAITGTAGPNYGYTF. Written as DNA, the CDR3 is TGTGCCATCACAGGGACGGCGGGACCTAACTATGGCTACACCTTC.

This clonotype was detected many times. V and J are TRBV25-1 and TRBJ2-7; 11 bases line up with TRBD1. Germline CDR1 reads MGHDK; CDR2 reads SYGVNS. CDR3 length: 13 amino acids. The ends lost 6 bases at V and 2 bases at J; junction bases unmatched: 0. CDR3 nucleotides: TGTGCCAGCAGGGACAGGGGGCCCTACGAGCAGTACTTC. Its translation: CASRDRGPYEQYF.

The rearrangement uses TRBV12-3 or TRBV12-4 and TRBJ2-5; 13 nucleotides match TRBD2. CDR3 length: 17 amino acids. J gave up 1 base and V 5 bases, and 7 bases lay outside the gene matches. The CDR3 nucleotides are TGTGCCAGCAGTCTACGACTAGCGGGGGGCCTCCAAGAGACCCAGTACTTC. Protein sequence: CASSLRLAGGLQETQYF.

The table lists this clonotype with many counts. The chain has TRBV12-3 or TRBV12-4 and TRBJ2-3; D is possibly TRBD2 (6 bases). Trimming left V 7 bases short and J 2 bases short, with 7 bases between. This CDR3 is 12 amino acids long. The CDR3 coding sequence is TGTGCCAGCACTAGCGTCACAGATACGCAGTATTTT. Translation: CASTSVTDTQYF.

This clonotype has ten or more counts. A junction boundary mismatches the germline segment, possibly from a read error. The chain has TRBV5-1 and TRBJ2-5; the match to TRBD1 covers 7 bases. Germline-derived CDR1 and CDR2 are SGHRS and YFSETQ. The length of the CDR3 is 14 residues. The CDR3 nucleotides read TGTGCCAGCAGTACCGGGACAGTCCAAGAGACCCAGTACTTC. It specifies CASSTGTVQETQYF.

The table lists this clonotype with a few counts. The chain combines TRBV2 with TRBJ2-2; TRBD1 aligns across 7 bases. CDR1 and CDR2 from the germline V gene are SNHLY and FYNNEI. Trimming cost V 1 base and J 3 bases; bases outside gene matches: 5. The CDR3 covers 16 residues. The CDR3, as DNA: TGTGCCAGCAGTGAAGAAGGGGGACAGTACACCGGGGAGCTGTTTTTT. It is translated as CASSEEGGQYTGELFF.

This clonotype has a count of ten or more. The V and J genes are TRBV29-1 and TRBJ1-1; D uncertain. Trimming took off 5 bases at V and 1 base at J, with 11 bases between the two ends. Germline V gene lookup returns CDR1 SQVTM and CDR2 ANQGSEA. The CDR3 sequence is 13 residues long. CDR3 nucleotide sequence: TGCAGCGTTCTGTCGGCAAAGAACACTGAAGCTTTCTTT. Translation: CSVLSAKNTEAFF.

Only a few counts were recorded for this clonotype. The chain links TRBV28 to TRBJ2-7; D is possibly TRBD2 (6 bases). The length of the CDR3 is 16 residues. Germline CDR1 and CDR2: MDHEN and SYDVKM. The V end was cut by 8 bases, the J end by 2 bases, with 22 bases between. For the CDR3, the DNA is TGTGCCAGCGGACGAAAACTTGTACCGGGGGCCTACGAGCAGTACTTC. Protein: CASGRKLVPGAYEQYF. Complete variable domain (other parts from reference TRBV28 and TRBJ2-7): DVKVTQSSRYLVKRTGEKVFLECVQDMDHENMFWYRQDPGLGLRLIYFSYDVKMKEKGDIPEGYSVSREKKERFSLILESASTNQTSMYLCASGRKLVPGAYEQYFGPGTRLTVT.

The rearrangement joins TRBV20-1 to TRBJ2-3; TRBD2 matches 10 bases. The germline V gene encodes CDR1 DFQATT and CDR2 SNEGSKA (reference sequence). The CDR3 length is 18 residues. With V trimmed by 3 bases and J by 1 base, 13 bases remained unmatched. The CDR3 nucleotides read TGCAGTGCTAGCCTAGGGGCTAGCGGGAGTTATGGCACAGATACGCAGTATTTT. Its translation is CSASLGASGSYGTDTQYF.

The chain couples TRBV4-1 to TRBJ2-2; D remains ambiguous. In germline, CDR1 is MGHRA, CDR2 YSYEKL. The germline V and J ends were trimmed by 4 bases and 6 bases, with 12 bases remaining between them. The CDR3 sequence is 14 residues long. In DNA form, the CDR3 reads TGCGCCAGCAGCCCACTCACGGGTTCCGGGGAGCTGTTTTTT. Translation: CASSPLTGSGELFF.

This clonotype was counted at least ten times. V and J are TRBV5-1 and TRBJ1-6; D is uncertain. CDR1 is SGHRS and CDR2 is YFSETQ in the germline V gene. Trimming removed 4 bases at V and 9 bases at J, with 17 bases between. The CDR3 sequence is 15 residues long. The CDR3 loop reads CASSPEGPPVSPLHF. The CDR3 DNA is TGCGCCAGCAGCCCCGAAGGACCCCCGGTTTCACCCCTCCACTTT.

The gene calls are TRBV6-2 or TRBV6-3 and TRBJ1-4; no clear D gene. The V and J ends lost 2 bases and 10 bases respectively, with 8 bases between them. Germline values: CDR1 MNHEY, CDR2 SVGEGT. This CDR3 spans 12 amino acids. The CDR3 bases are TGTGCCAGCAGTTACGCGTTTGGAAAACTGTTTTTT. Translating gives CASSYAFGKLFF.

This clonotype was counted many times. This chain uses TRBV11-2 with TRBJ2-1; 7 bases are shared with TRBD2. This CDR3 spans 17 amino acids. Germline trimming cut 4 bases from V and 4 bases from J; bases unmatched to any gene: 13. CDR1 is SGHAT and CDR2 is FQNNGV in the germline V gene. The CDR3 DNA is TGTGCCAGCAGCTCCTTACAAGGACTAGGAAGTTACAATGAGCAGTTCTTC. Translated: CASSSLQGLGSYNEQFF.

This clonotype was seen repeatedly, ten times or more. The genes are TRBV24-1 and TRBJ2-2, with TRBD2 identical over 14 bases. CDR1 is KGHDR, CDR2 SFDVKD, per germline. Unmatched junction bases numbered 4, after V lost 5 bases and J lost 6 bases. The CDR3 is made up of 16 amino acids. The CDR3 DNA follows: TGTGCCACCAGTGCCGAGGGACTAGCGGGAGCCGGGGAGCTGTTTTTT. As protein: CATSAEGLAGAGELFF.

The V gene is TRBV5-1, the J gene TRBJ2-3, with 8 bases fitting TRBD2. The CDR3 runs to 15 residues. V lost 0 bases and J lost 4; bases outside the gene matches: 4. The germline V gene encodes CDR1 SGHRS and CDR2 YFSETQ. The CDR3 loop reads CASSLVAGFSDTQYF. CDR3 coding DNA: TGCGCCAGCAGCTTGGTAGCGGGATTTTCAGATACGCAGTATTTT.

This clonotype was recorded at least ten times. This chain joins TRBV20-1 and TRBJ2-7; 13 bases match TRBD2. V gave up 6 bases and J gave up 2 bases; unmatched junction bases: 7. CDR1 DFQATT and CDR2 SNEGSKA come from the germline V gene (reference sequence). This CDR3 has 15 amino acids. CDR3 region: CSATRLAGGAYEQYF. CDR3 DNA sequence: TGCAGTGCAACCCGACTAGCGGGGGGAGCCTACGAGCAGTACTTC.

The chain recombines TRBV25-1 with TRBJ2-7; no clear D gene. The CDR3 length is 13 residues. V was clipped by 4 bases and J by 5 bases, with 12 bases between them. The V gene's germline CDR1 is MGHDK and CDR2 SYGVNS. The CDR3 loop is CASSVVGTHEQYF. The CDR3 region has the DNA TGTGCCAGCAGTGTTGTGGGAACCCACGAGCAGTACTTC.